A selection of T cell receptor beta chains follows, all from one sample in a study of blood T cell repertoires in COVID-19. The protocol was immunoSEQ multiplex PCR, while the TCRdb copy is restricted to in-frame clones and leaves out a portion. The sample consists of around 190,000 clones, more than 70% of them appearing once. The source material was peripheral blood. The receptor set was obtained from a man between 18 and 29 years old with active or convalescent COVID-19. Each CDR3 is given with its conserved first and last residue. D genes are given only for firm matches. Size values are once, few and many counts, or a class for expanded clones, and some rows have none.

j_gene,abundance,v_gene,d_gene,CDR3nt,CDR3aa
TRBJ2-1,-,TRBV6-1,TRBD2,TGTGCCAGCAGTGAATTAGCGGGGGCATTCTTC,CASSELAGAFF
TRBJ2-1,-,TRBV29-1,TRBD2,TGCAGCGTGTCCACGCGAGGGCGGGAGGTTTCGTCCTACAATGAGCAGTTCTTC,CSVSTRGREVSSYNEQFF
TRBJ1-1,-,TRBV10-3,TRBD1,TGTGCCATCAGTCGGACAGGGGGGGAAGCTTTCTTT,CAISRTGGEAFF
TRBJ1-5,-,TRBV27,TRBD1,TGTGCCAGCAGTAAAGGGACAGGGGGCAATCAGCCCCAGCATTTT,CASSKGTGGNQPQHF
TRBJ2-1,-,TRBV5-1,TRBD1,TGCGCCAGCAGCTTGTTGCAGGGGGCGAGTAATGAGCAGTTCTTC,CASSLLQGASNEQFF
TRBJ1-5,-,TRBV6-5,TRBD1,TGTGCCAGCGGGACAGGCTTCAATCAGCCCCAGCATTTT,CASGTGFNQPQHF
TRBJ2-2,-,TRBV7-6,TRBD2,TGTGCCAGCAGCTTGACTAGCGGATCGAACACCGGGGAGCTGTTTTTT,CASSLTSGSNTGELFF
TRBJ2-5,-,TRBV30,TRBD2,TGTGCCTGGAGGGAGGCGGGAGGACAAGAGACCCAGTACTTC,CAWREAGGQETQYF
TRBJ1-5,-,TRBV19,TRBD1,TGTGCCAGTAGCTCGACAGGGGGCGAGGCCCAGCATTTT,CASSSTGGEAQHF
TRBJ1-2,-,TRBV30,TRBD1,TGTGCCTGGAGGCTCAGGGGGCGGTACGGCTACACCTTC,CAWRLRGRYGYTF
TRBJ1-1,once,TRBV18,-,TGTGCCAGCTTACCGGGAGCTAACACTGAAGCTTTCTTT,CASLPGANTEAFF
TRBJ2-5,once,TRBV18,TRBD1,TGTGCCAGCTCACCAACCTGGGGACAGGGCGGCCAGGAGACCCAGTACTTC,CASSPTWGQGGQETQYF
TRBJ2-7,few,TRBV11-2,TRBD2,TGTGCCAGCAGCTTAGGTTCGGGCGGGAGGGCCTACGAGCAGTACTTC,CASSLGSGGRAYEQYF
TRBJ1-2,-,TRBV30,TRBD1,TGTGCCTGGGACCAGACAGGGTTTTTCTCCTTC,CAWDQTGFFSF
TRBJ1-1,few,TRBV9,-,TGTGCCAGCAGCGTAGGTCTGGGGGCGGGGGACACTGAAGCTTTCTTT,CASSVGLGAGDTEAFF
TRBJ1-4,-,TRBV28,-,TGTGCCAGCAGTTTAGCCGGGACAACTGAAAAACTGTTTTTT,CASSLAGTTEKLFF
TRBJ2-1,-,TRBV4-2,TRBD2,TGTGCCAGCAGCCAAGATAGCGGGACTAGCCACTATGAGCAGTTCTTC,CASSQDSGTSHYEQFF
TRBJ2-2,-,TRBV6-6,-,TGTGCCAGCAGCAATCAGGGATTGCCCGGGGAGCTGTTTTTT,CASSNQGLPGELFF
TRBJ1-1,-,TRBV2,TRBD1,TGTGCCAGCAGTACAGGGGTAACTGAAGCTTTCTTT,CASSTGVTEAFF
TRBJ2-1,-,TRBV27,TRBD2,TGTGCCAGCAGTATAGCGGGGGGTCCTCCCCATGAGCAGTTCTTC,CASSIAGGPPHEQFF
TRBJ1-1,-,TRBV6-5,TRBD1,TGTGCCAGCAGGGTAGACAGGGTGGCCTCCGCTTTCTTT,CASRVDRVASAFF
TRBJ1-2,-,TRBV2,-,TGTGCCAGCAACCTTGAACTTAACTATGGCTACACCTTC,CASNLELNYGYTF
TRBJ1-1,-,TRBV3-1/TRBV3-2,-,TGTGCCAGCAGAACGACAGAGAACACTGAAGCTTTCTTT,CASRTTENTEAFF
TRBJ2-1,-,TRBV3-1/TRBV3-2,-,TGTGCCAGCAGCCAAGTGGCGGGAAGTGCTTACAATGAGCAGTTCTTC,CASSQVAGSAYNEQFF
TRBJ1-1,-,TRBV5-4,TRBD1,TGTGCCAGCAGCCGCACAGGGGACACTGAAGCTTTCTTT,CASSRTGDTEAFF
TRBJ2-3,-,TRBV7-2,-,TGTGCCAGCAGCTTAACTAGTTCAGATACGCAGTATTTT,CASSLTSSDTQYF
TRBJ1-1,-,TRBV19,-,TGTGCCAGTAGTATAGGGTTCGGGTCAAACACTGAAGCTTTCTTT,CASSIGFGSNTEAFF
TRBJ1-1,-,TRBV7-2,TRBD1,TGTGCCAGCAGCTTACAGACAGGGTCGAGGAACACTGAAGCTTTCTTT,CASSLQTGSRNTEAFF
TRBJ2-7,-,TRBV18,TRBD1,TGTGCCAGCTCACCGCTCGGGACAGCCCATCTCGAGCAGTACTTC,CASSPLGTAHLEQYF
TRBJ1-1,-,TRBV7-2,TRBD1,TGTGCCAGCAGCTCAGGGACAGGGGTGAACACTGAAGCTTTCTTT,CASSSGTGVNTEAFF
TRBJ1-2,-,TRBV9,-,TGTGCCAGCAGCGTAGAAGGAGGGGATGGGTATGGCTACACCTTC,CASSVEGGDGYGYTF
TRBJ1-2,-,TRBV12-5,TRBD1,TGTGCTAGTGGTCGGGACAGAACTAACTATGGCTACACCTTC,CASGRDRTNYGYTF
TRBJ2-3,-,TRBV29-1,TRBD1,TGCAGCGCCCCCTTGGGACAGGGGGTTCTAAATACGCAGTATTTT,CSAPLGQGVLNTQYF
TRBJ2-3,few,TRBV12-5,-,TGTGCTAGTGGTCCCCGAGGGGGAGACGGTACAGATACGCAGTATTTT,CASGPRGGDGTDTQYF
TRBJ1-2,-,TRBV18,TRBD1,TGTGCCAGCTCACCAGGTGGCAGGGGGCTTTATGGCTACACCTTC,CASSPGGRGLYGYTF
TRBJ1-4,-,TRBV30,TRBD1,TGTGCCTGGAATCGCGGGACAGAAAATGAAAAACTGTTTTTT,CAWNRGTENEKLFF
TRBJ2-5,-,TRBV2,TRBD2,TGTGCCAGCAGCTCGTCGGGACTAGCGAGGGAGACCCAGTACTTC,CASSSSGLARETQYF
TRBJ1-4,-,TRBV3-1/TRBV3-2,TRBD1,TGTGCCAGCAGCCAAGCAGACAGGGGGGAGAAACTGTTTTTT,CASSQADRGEKLFF
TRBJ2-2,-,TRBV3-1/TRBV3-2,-,TGTGCCAGCAGCCAAGATATGTCGTACACCGGGGAGCTGTTTTTT,CASSQDMSYTGELFF
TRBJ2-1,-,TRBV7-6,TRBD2,TGTGCCAGCAGCTTAGGGCTAGCGGGAGGTGTTTACTACAATGAGCAGTTCTTC,CASSLGLAGGVYYNEQFF
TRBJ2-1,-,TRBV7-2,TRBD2,TGTGCCAGCAGCGAAGGACTAGTCGGTGGGGAGCAGTTCTTC,CASSEGLVGGEQFF
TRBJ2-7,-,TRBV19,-,TGTGCCAGTAGCCCCCTAACTTACTCCTACGAGCAGTACTTC,CASSPLTYSYEQYF
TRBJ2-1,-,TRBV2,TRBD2,TGTGCCAGCAGTGTTGGGGACTACGACAATGAGCAGTTCTTC,CASSVGDYDNEQFF
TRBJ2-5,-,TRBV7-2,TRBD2,TGTGCCAGCAGACCCGGGACTAGCGGGAGACTTGGTAGCCAAGAGACCCAGTACTTC,CASRPGTSGRLGSQETQYF
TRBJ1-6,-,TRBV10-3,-,TGTGCCATCAGTGATGCGGGGGGTGCCAATTCACCCCTCCACTTT,CAISDAGGANSPLHF
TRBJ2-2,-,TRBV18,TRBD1,TGTGCCAGCTCACCTCACCCGGGACAGGAGAACACCGGGGAGCTGTTTTTT,CASSPHPGQENTGELFF
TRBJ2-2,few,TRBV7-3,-,TGTGCCAGCAGCTCGGACACCGGGGAGCTGTTTTTT,CASSSDTGELFF
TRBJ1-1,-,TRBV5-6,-,TGTGCCAGCAGCCTACGACAGGCGAACACTGAAGCTTTCTTT,CASSLRQANTEAFF
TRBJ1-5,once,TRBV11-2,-,TGTGCCAGCAGCTCGGGAAGGGGGGGCCCAACGTACCAGCCCCAGCATTTT,CASSSGRGGPTYQPQHF
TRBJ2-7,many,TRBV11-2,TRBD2,TGTGCCAGCAGCCCCCTTTGGGCGGGGGGGCTCCACGAGCAGTACTTC,CASSPLWAGGLHEQYF
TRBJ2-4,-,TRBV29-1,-,TGCAGCGTTGACCGGGAGCGAGGTGGCATTCAGTACTTC,CSVDRERGGIQYF
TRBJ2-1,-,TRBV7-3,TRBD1,TGTGCCAGCAGCTCGGACAGGGGGCGGAATGAGCAGTTCTTC,CASSSDRGRNEQFF
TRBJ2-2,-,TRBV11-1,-,TGTGCCAGCAGCTTGTCACAGAAGAACACCGGGGAGCTGTTTTTT,CASSLSQKNTGELFF